This TCR beta chain was sequenced during a study of shared clonotypes between healthy human individuals. Study observations and caveats: All-four-donor shared clonotypes had higher generation probabilities than non-shared clonotypes did.

About this clone: What it binds is unknown.

The CDR3 has 17 amino acids. Deletions cut 3 bases from V and 5 bases from J, with 22 bases between. Per germline, CDR1 SNHLY and CDR2 FYNNEI. Sequenced by immunoSEQ multiplex PCR; TCRdb stores in-frame clones only, minus some. Among about 2.1 million clones listed, about 92% were seen once. In the naive CD8 group, cells lacked CD45RO and were positively selected for CCR7, so terminally differentiated effector memory CD45RA+ cells were left out. The specimen was naive CD8+ T cells from PBMCs. The TCR originated in a young man in good health. Some clones in this sample may be carry-over from other donors' samples. The J gene is TRBJ1-1, the V gene TRBV2; D remains ambiguous. The CDR3 is CASSDPSEARLRTEAFF. In DNA form, the CDR3 reads TGTGCCAGCAGTGATCCTTCGGAGGCTAGACTGCGGACTGAAGCTTTCTTT.